This TCR beta chain emerged from a study of blood T cell repertoires in COVID-19. Study as a whole: Italy, Spain and the United States were the sources of the convalescent and acute COVID-19 samples. Sample material is recorded as cDNA or gDNA derived from T cells, B-cell-depleted T cells, or PBMCs.

From germline, CDR1 is GTSNPN and CDR2 SVGIG (reference sequence). The CDR3 consists of 12 residues. The germline V and J ends were trimmed by 0 bases and 6 bases, with 7 bases remaining between them. In the authors' methods: By means of reference gene primer amplification, nucleated cell counts were estimated. The table came from immunoSEQ multiplex PCR; TCRdb's copy has only in-frame clones and leaves some out. V, J and clone size derive from that table, while D and trimming were established from the DNA sequence. The sample lists roughly 320,000 clones; about 87% were seen once. Enrolment of Seattle patients took place during active infection, and they were followed longitudinally.

This chain uses TRBV30 with TRBJ2-3; D unclear. The clonotype originates from a woman aged 45 to 65 with COVID-19, enrolled during active disease. Sequencing used peripheral blood. CDR3 nucleotides: TGTGCCTGGAGTGTAAGAGAGGATACGCAGTATTTT. This sequence encodes CAWSVREDTQYF.